One and the same sample provided the 25 T cell receptor beta chains below, sequenced in a study of blood T cell repertoires in COVID-19. Measured with immunoSEQ multiplex PCR; TCRdb has only the in-frame clones, and not every one. The table shows a few hundred thousand clones, with 85% occurring only once. The sample consisted of PBMCs or T cells enriched from blood (not recorded which). The receptors stem from a man aged 35 to 55 who had recovered from COVID-19.

The chain combines TRBV3-1 (or the pseudogene TRBV3-2) with TRBJ1-1, with 7 bases identical to TRBD1. V shed 7 bases and J 1 base; nucleotides not matched to a gene: 3. This CDR3 spans 13 amino acids. Germline V gene data show CDR1 as LGHDT and CDR2 as YNNKEL (reference sequence). For the CDR3, the DNA is TGTGCCAGCAACCCAGGGGGGAACACTGAAGCTTTCTTT. Translated: CASNPGGNTEAFF.

The chain recombines TRBV9 with TRBJ2-2; tentative D call: TRBD2 (6 bases). V gave up 0 bases and J gave up 4 bases, with 16 bases separating them. Germline V gives CDR1 SGDLS, CDR2 YYNGEE. This CDR3 is 17 amino acids long. CDR3 loop: CASSVALNLEGTGELFF. CDR3 nucleotide sequence: TGTGCCAGCAGCGTAGCTCTGAATTTGGAGGGCACCGGGGAGCTGTTTTTT. Full variable domain (outside the CDR3, taken from reference TRBV9 and TRBJ2-2): DSGVTQTPKHLITATGQRVTLRCSPRSGDLSVYWYQQSLDQGLQFLIQYYNGEERAKGNILERFSAQQFPDLHSELNLSSLELGDSALYFCASSVALNLEGTGELFFGEGSRLTVL.

The chain links TRBV5-1 to TRBJ2-7; 11 nucleotides line up with TRBD2. This CDR3 spans 17 amino acids. J lost 5 bases, V lost 3 bases, and 13 bases had no gene match. Germline CDR1 is SGHRS and CDR2 is YFSETQ. The CDR3 region has the DNA TGCGCCAGCAGCTACCGGACTAGCGGGCCAGTAGGGGACGAGCAGTACTTC. Its translation is CASSYRTSGPVGDEQYF.

The chain combines TRBV6-2 or TRBV6-3 with TRBJ2-7, with D tentatively TRBD2 (6 bases). CDR1 and CDR2 from the germline V gene are MNHEY and SVGEGT. Trimming took off 7 bases at V and 3 bases at J, with 13 bases between the two ends. The CDR3 is 13 residues long. CDR3 sequence: CASTPSGVYEQYF. Here the CDR3 DNA reads TGTGCCAGCACCCCCTCGGGAGTCTACGAGCAGTACTTC.

The rearrangement joins TRBV5-5 to TRBJ1-3; D might be TRBD1 (5 bases). The V and J ends lost 0 bases and 0 bases respectively, with 13 bases between them. The germline CDR1 and CDR2 sequences are SGHKS and YYEKEE (reference sequence). The CDR3 totals 17 residues. In DNA form, the CDR3 reads TGTGCCAGCAGCTTGGAAGGTGCGGACACCTCTGGAAACACCATATATTTT. Translated, it gives CASSLEGADTSGNTIYF.

The rearrangement joins TRBV6-1 to TRBJ2-2, with a weak D call TRBD2 (5 bases). CDR3 length equals 16 residues. V shed 2 bases and J shed 0 bases, with 10 bases lying between them. Looked up from germline, CDR1 is MNHNS and CDR2 is SASEGT. CDR3 sequence reads: CASSESAAANTGELFF. CDR3 nucleotide sequence: TGTGCCAGCAGTGAATCCGCAGCGGCGAACACCGGGGAGCTGTTTTTT.

The CDR3 sequence: CASSPGGPYEQYF. The DNA of the CDR3 is TGCGCCAGCAGCCCAGGGGGGCCCTACGAGCAGTACTTC. The V gene is TRBV5-1, the J gene TRBJ2-7; tentative D call: TRBD1 (7 bases). CDR3 length: 13 amino acids. Looked up from germline, CDR1 is SGHRS and CDR2 is YFSETQ. The V gene lost 4 bases and the J gene lost 2 bases, with 10 bases spanning the gap. Variable domain in full (rest from reference TRBV5-1 and TRBJ2-7): KAGVTQTPRYLIKTRGQQVTLSCSPISGHRSVSWYQQTPGQGLQFLFEYFSETQRNKGNFPGRFSGRQFSNSRSEMNVSTLELGDSALYLCASSPGGPYEQYFGPGTRLTVT.

The CDR3 loop is CASSRDSYNSPLHF. CDR3 DNA sequence: TGTGCCAGCAGCCGGGACAGTTATAATTCACCCCTCCACTTT. The chain couples TRBV3-1 (or the pseudogene TRBV3-2) to TRBJ1-6; 7 bases are shared with TRBD1. The V segment lost 4 bases and the J segment 4 bases; nucleotides outside the gene matches: 1. This CDR3 contains 14 residues. Germline CDR1 is LGHDT and CDR2 is YNNKEL (reference sequence).

This chain uses TRBV3-1 (or the pseudogene TRBV3-2) with TRBJ2-1, with D unresolved. The CDR3 is made up of 15 amino acids. Germline CDR1 reads LGHDT; CDR2 reads YNNKEL (reference sequence). V was cut by 3 bases and J by 0 bases, with 9 bases left in between. The CDR3 sequence is CASSHTLSSYNEQFF. As DNA, the CDR3 is TGTGCCAGCAGCCACACTTTAAGCTCCTACAATGAGCAGTTCTTC.

V and J are TRBV3-1 (or the pseudogene TRBV3-2) and TRBJ2-5, with D possibly matching TRBD1 (6 bases). The germline V and J ends were trimmed by 2 bases and 3 bases, with 10 bases remaining between them. Germline assignment: CDR1 LGHDT and CDR2 YNNKEL (reference sequence). The CDR3 has 14 residues. The CDR3 spells CASSQRTEKETQYF. The CDR3 nucleotides read TGTGCCAGCAGCCAAAGGACAGAAAAAGAGACCCAGTACTTC.

Remarks on this clone: This CDR3 is also generated by other DNA sequences in the sample. The chain joins TRBV9 to TRBJ2-1, with TRBD2 matching 11 bases. CDR3 length: 16 residues. Germline values: CDR1 SGDLS, CDR2 YYNGEE. The V and J ends lost 0 bases and 7 bases, in that order; junction bases with no gene match: 6. CDR3 nucleotides: TGTGCCAGCAGCGTAGGACTAGCGGGGAGTGGGAATGAGCAGTTCTTC. This gives the protein CASSVGLAGSGNEQFF.

The chain combines TRBV7-8 with TRBJ2-1, with no clear D. V lost 5 bases, J lost 1 base, and 9 bases lay in between. Germline CDR1 SGHVS, CDR2 FQNEAQ. The CDR3 is made up of 14 amino acids. CDR3 loop: CASSRAGSYNEQFF. The CDR3 region has the DNA TGTGCCAGCAGCCGAGCCGGTTCCTACAATGAGCAGTTCTTC.

CDR3 region: CASSLVWGQSEAFF. The CDR3, as DNA: TGCGCCAGCAGCTTGGTTTGGGGGCAATCTGAAGCTTTCTTT. V is TRBV5-1 and J is TRBJ1-1, with D tentatively TRBD1 (6 bases). CDR3 size: 14 residues. Trimming cost V 0 bases and J 6 bases, with 12 bases left between them. Per germline, CDR1 SGHRS and CDR2 YFSETQ.

This clone was seen only a few times. The genes are TRBV5-6 and TRBJ2-7; D might be TRBD1 (6 bases). CDR1 SGHDT and CDR2 YYEEEE come from the germline V gene. V was trimmed by 0 bases and J by 3 bases, leaving 13 bases between them. The CDR3 runs 15 residues. Here the CDR3 reads CASSLVGQSYYEQYF. The CDR3 coding sequence is TGTGCCAGCAGCTTGGTCGGACAGTCCTACTACGAGCAGTACTTC.

The V gene is TRBV11-1, the J gene TRBJ2-7, with TRBD2 as a possible D gene (6 bases). V was trimmed by 5 bases and J by 2 bases, leaving 13 bases between them. Germline-derived CDR1 and CDR2 are SGHAT and FQDESV (reference sequence). The length of the CDR3 is 14 residues. The CDR3, as DNA: TGTGCCAGCAGCCCCCGACTAGATACCTACGAGCAGTACTTC. This codes for CASSPRLDTYEQYF.

The J gene is TRBJ2-3, the V gene TRBV11-1, with 16 bases matching TRBD2. The junction had 4 bases not matched to a gene; V was cut back by 8 bases and J by 5 bases. CDR3 size: 15 residues. Germline CDR1 and CDR2: SGHAT and FQDESV (reference sequence). The CDR3 reads CASRGLAGGRDTQYF. The DNA for the CDR3 is TGTGCCAGCCGGGGACTAGCGGGAGGGAGAGATACGCAGTATTTT.

The gene calls are TRBV2 and TRBJ2-7; the match to TRBD1 covers 7 bases. Unmatched junction bases numbered 12, after V lost 8 bases and J lost 2 bases. In germline, CDR1 is SNHLY, CDR2 FYNNEI. The length of the CDR3 is 15 residues. The CDR3 loop is CASRVDRDSTYEQYF. The DNA for the CDR3 is TGTGCCAGCCGAGTAGACCGGGACAGCACCTACGAGCAGTACTTC. The variable domain in full, with the rest retrieved from reference TRBV2 and TRBJ2-7, is EPEVTQTPSHQVTQMGQEVILRCVPISNHLYFYWYRQILGQKVEFLVSFYNNEISEKSEIFDDQFSVERPDGSNFTLKIRSTKLEDSAMYFCASRVDRDSTYEQYFGPGTRLTVT.

This chain uses TRBV6-5 with TRBJ2-3, with D hard to call. Germline CDR1 and CDR2: MNHEY and SVGAGI. V was pared by 4 bases and J by 0 bases, with 5 bases between. The length of the CDR3 is 13 residues. The CDR3 reads CASSSPSTDTQYF. DNA for the CDR3: TGTGCCAGCAGTTCTCCTAGCACAGATACGCAGTATTTT.

The V call is TRBV20-1, the J call TRBJ2-5, with 7 bases matching TRBD2. After removal of 3 bases from V and 1 base from J, the junction contained 8 bases not matched to a gene. CDR3 size: 15 residues. Germline CDR1 reads DFQATT; CDR2 reads SNEGSKA (reference sequence). In DNA, the CDR3 is TGCAGTGCTAGTGTCTGGCGGGAGACCCAAGAGACCCAGTACTTC. Translated, it gives CSASVWRETQETQYF.

The chain carries TRBV7-2 and TRBJ2-7; 8 nucleotides match TRBD1. From germline, CDR1 is SGHTA and CDR2 FQGNSA. CDR3 length equals 15 residues. The V and J ends lost 5 bases and 3 bases, in that order; junction bases with no gene match: 9. The CDR3 DNA reads as TGTGCCAGCAGCAAACCCGGGACAGGCCACTACGAGCAGTACTTC. This codes for CASSKPGTGHYEQYF.

This clone was counted once. This chain links TRBV7-9 with TRBJ1-6; 11 bases line up with TRBD1. The CDR3 contains 14 residues. Germline CDR1 reads SEHNR; CDR2 reads FQNEAQ (reference sequence). With 5 bases clipped from V and 8 bases from J, the junction kept 2 bases outside the gene matches. The CDR3 is CASSLDRGHSPLHF. The CDR3 DNA reads TGTGCCAGCAGCCTGGACAGGGGGCATTCACCCCTCCACTTT.

The chain joins TRBV4-1 to TRBJ1-3, with TRBD1 matching 7 bases. This CDR3 spans 16 amino acids. CDR1 and CDR2 (germline): MGHRA, YSYEKL. The trim removed 6 bases at V and 1 base at J, leaving 9 bases unmatched. The CDR3 spells CASSSGTDKSGNTIYF. The DNA for the CDR3 is TGCGCCAGCAGTTCCGGGACAGATAAGTCTGGAAACACCATATATTTT.

This chain joins TRBV5-1 and TRBJ1-2, with a tentative D call TRBD1 (5 bases). The CDR3 consists of 12 residues. The V end was cut by 5 bases, the J end by 4 bases, with 9 bases between. Germline V gene lookup returns CDR1 SGHRS and CDR2 YFSETQ. This CDR3 reads CASRTDFYGYTF. The DNA for the CDR3 is TGCGCCAGCAGGACAGATTTCTATGGCTACACCTTC. Supplemented by reference TRBV5-1 and TRBJ1-2, the full variable domain reads KAGVTQTPRYLIKTRGQQVTLSCSPISGHRSVSWYQQTPGQGLQFLFEYFSETQRNKGNFPGRFSGRQFSNSRSEMNVSTLELGDSALYLCASRTDFYGYTFGSGTRLTVV.

CDR3 nucleotide sequence: TGCAGCGTTGTGGGGTGGGCAGGGGGTCACAATGAGCAGTTCTTC. Protein: CSVVGWAGGHNEQFF. The chain joins TRBV29-1 to TRBJ2-1; 7 bases line up with TRBD1. J gave up 5 bases and V 4 bases, and 11 bases lay outside the gene matches. The CDR3 runs 15 residues. Germline lookup yields CDR1 SQVTM and CDR2 ANQGSEA.

The rearrangement joins TRBV9 to TRBJ2-1, with a weak D call TRBD2 (6 bases). In germline, CDR1 is SGDLS, CDR2 YYNGEE. The CDR3 totals 11 residues. The V end was cut by 4 bases, the J end by 12 bases, with 11 bases between. CDR3 protein: CASSTGTAQFF. In nucleotides, the CDR3 is TGTGCCAGCAGCACGGGGACTGCGCAGTTCTTC.